Listed below are T cell receptor beta chains from one sample, sequenced in a study of shared clonotypes between healthy human individuals. Some clones are missing from TCRdb's copy, which holds only in-frame ones; the method was immunoSEQ multiplex PCR. Of approximately 2,000,000 clones listed, roughly 90% are singletons. What was sequenced was naive CD4+ T cells from PBMCs. These receptors were obtained from a man between 18 and 29 years old in good health. Some clones in this sample may be carry-over from other donors' samples. The CDR3 runs from the conserved cysteine through the conserved F or W. The order of the fields is clone size, J gene, V gene, D gene, CDR3 DNA, CDR3 protein. A D gene is named only where the DNA matches it firmly. Expanded clones are given a class, and other clones once, few, many or no size at all.

size: once; J: TRBJ1-5; V: TRBV28; D: .; DNA: TGTGCCAGCAGCTTAGGGAGGGACCAGCCCCAGCATTTT; CDR3: CASSLGRDQPQHF
size: .; J: TRBJ1-1; V: TRBV19; D: TRBD1; DNA: TGTGCCAGTAGAAAGAGACAGGGGCTCGACACTGAAGCTTTCTTT; CDR3: CASRKRQGLDTEAFF
size: .; J: TRBJ2-4; V: TRBV7-9; D: .; DNA: TGTGCCAGCAGCTTGTTAGCCAAAAACATTCAGTACTTC; CDR3: CASSLLAKNIQYF
size: once; J: TRBJ2-5; V: TRBV2; D: .; DNA: TGTGCCAGCAGACAGATAGCGGTAGAGACCCAGTACTTC; CDR3: CASRQIAVETQYF
size: .; J: TRBJ1-2; V: TRBV28; D: .; DNA: TGTGCCAGCAGTTCCACAGGCTTCTATGGCTACACCTTC; CDR3: CASSSTGFYGYTF
size: .; J: TRBJ2-1; V: TRBV9; D: TRBD1; DNA: TGTGCCAGCAGCGTAGGGCAGGGGGACCTAGTAAAGCAGTTCTTC; CDR3: CASSVGQGDLVKQFF
size: .; J: TRBJ2-2; V: TRBV18; D: TRBD2; DNA: TGTGCCAGCTCACCCCAGCGGGGCCCGAACACCGGGGAGCTGTTTTTT; CDR3: CASSPQRGPNTGELFF
size: .; J: TRBJ1-1; V: TRBV4-2; D: TRBD1; DNA: TGTGCCAGCAGCCGAACAAATCAGGGGGTCGGTGGGGACACTGAAGCTTTCTTT; CDR3: CASSRTNQGVGGDTEAFF
size: .; J: TRBJ2-3; V: TRBV5-1; D: TRBD1; DNA: TGCGCCAGCAGCCCGGGACAGGGGCCAGATACGCAGTATTTT; CDR3: CASSPGQGPDTQYF
size: .; J: TRBJ1-4; V: TRBV15; D: TRBD1; DNA: TGTGCCACCAGCGGAAAGGGGACAGGGGGCGAAAAACTGTTTTTT; CDR3: CATSGKGTGGEKLFF
size: .; J: TRBJ2-7; V: TRBV23-1; D: .; DNA: TGCGCCAGCAGTCAATCTCCGCAGTACCGATACGAGCAGTACTTC; CDR3: CASSQSPQYRYEQYF
size: .; J: TRBJ1-6; V: TRBV9; D: .; DNA: TGTGCCAGCAGCGTAGGGGCAGTAACTAATTCACCCCTCCACTTT; CDR3: CASSVGAVTNSPLHF
size: .; J: TRBJ2-1; V: TRBV7-2; D: .; DNA: TGTGCCAGCAGCTTCCTCAGGGGCGGATCCTACAATGAGCAGTTCTTC; CDR3: CASSFLRGGSYNEQFF
size: .; J: TRBJ2-7; V: TRBV5-6; D: .; DNA: TGTGCCAGCAGCTCCCCGGATCTCGGGCAGTACTTC; CDR3: CASSSPDLGQYF
size: .; J: TRBJ2-7; V: TRBV2; D: .; DNA: TGTGCCAGCAGAGCAACCATGGGTTATTACTTC; CDR3: CASRATMGYYF
size: .; J: TRBJ2-3; V: TRBV19; D: .; DNA: TGTGCCAGTAGTATGAGAGGGAGCGGACCACGTGGGGGGCGTAGCACAGATACGCAGTATTTT; CDR3: CASSMRGSGPRGGRSTDTQYF
size: .; J: TRBJ1-4; V: TRBV7-9; D: .; DNA: TGTGCCAGCAGCGGGGGGATGGGCGAAAAACTGTTTTTT; CDR3: CASSGGMGEKLFF
size: .; J: TRBJ1-1; V: TRBV28; D: TRBD1; DNA: TGTGCCAGCAGCCCCGACAGGGGTTTGCTAGCTTTCTTT; CDR3: CASSPDRGLLAFF
size: .; J: TRBJ1-5; V: TRBV18; D: TRBD1; DNA: TGTGCCAGCTCAGAAGGACAGGGTGGTAATCAGCCCCAGCATTTT; CDR3: CASSEGQGGNQPQHF
size: .; J: TRBJ2-5; V: TRBV10-3; D: TRBD2; DNA: TGTGCCATCAGCCCGGGACTAGGAGAGACCCAGTACTTC; CDR3: CAISPGLGETQYF
size: .; J: TRBJ1-2; V: TRBV18; D: TRBD1; DNA: TGTGCCAGCTCCCTTGACAGGGGCGGCTACACCTTC; CDR3: CASSLDRGGYTF
size: .; J: TRBJ1-1; V: TRBV18; D: .; DNA: TGTGCCAGCTCACGAGAGGTAGGGGGGGCTACTGAAGCTTTCTTT; CDR3: CASSREVGGATEAFF
size: once; J: TRBJ2-7; V: TRBV18; D: .; DNA: TGTGCCAGCTCACCTAGCATGGACCCCTACGAGCAGTACTTC; CDR3: CASSPSMDPYEQYF
size: .; J: TRBJ2-5; V: TRBV19; D: .; DNA: TGTGCCAGTAGTATTTTCAGGGGACAAGAGACCCAGTACTTC; CDR3: CASSIFRGQETQYF
size: .; J: TRBJ1-5; V: TRBV4-1; D: .; DNA: TGCGCCAGCAGCCGAGGAAGTAGGGACGGGGAGCCCCAGCATTTT; CDR3: CASSRGSRDGEPQHF
size: .; J: TRBJ2-5; V: TRBV21-1; D: .; DNA: TGTGCCAGCAGCAAAGAGGAGACCCAGTACTTC; CDR3: CASSKEETQYF
size: .; J: TRBJ2-1; V: TRBV7-9; D: TRBD2; DNA: TGTGCCAGCAGCTTCCTAGCGGGAGGCGGTGAGCAGTTCTTC; CDR3: CASSFLAGGGEQFF
size: once; J: TRBJ2-5; V: TRBV19; D: .; DNA: TGTGCCACTAAATATGTTAGACAGCTACAAGAGACCCAGTACTTC; CDR3: CATKYVRQLQETQYF
size: .; J: TRBJ2-2; V: TRBV9; D: .; DNA: TGTGCCAGCAGCGTTGATAGTTACACCGGGGAGCTGTTTTTT; CDR3: CASSVDSYTGELFF
size: few; J: TRBJ1-2; V: TRBV7-9; D: .; DNA: TGTGCCAGCAGCCGGGAGGGGCACGACTACACCTTC; CDR3: CASSREGHDYTF
size: .; J: TRBJ2-3; V: TRBV21-1; D: .; DNA: TGTGCCAGCAGCCCTCTCGGCTGGAGGCCCACAGATACGCAGTATTTT; CDR3: CASSPLGWRPTDTQYF
size: .; J: TRBJ2-5; V: TRBV2; D: .; DNA: TGTGCCAGCAGTGAATATGGGGGGGAGACCCAGTACTTC; CDR3: CASSEYGGETQYF
size: .; J: TRBJ2-7; V: TRBV7-2; D: .; DNA: TGTGCCAGCAGCCCGAGGGACCGATACTCCTACGAGCAGTACTTC; CDR3: CASSPRDRYSYEQYF
size: once; J: TRBJ1-1; V: TRBV11-2; D: .; DNA: TGTGCCAGCAGCTCCCCGAGGGGGAACACTGAAGCTTTCTTT; CDR3: CASSSPRGNTEAFF
size: .; J: TRBJ1-1; V: TRBV28; D: .; DNA: TGTGCCAGCACCACCGTCTATCCAGGGGCTTGGGACACTGAAGCTTTCTTT; CDR3: CASTTVYPGAWDTEAFF
size: .; J: TRBJ2-7; V: TRBV5-4; D: TRBD1; DNA: TGTGCCAGCAGCAAGGACAGGGGAACCACCTACGAGCAGTACTTC; CDR3: CASSKDRGTTYEQYF
size: .; J: TRBJ1-4; V: TRBV2; D: .; DNA: TGTGCCAGCAGTACACCGGCCCCGGGTGAAAAACTGTTTTTT; CDR3: CASSTPAPGEKLFF
size: .; J: TRBJ1-1; V: TRBV6-5; D: .; DNA: TGTGCCAGCAGTTACTCGATGCTGCTGAACACTGAAGCTTTCTTT; CDR3: CASSYSMLLNTEAFF
size: .; J: TRBJ2-3; V: TRBV27; D: TRBD2; DNA: TGTGCCAGCAGCCCATTTAAGGGGCGGGAGGGGGGTACAGATACGCAGTATTTT; CDR3: CASSPFKGREGGTDTQYF
size: .; J: TRBJ1-1; V: TRBV7-9; D: .; DNA: TGTGCCAGCAGCTTACGAGGGCAGAACACTGAAGCTTTCTTT; CDR3: CASSLRGQNTEAFF
size: .; J: TRBJ2-2; V: TRBV27; D: TRBD1; DNA: TGTGCCAGCAGTCAACAGGGGGCCGGGGAGCTGTTTTTT; CDR3: CASSQQGAGELFF
size: .; J: TRBJ1-2; V: TRBV2; D: .; DNA: TGTGCCAGCATTAGGGACAAGTTAGCTAACTATGGCTACACCTTC; CDR3: CASIRDKLANYGYTF
size: .; J: TRBJ1-2; V: TRBV2; D: .; DNA: TGTGCCAGCAGCCTTAGGGACCATAATAACTATGGCTACACCTTC; CDR3: CASSLRDHNNYGYTF
size: .; J: TRBJ1-1; V: TRBV29-1; D: TRBD1; DNA: TGCAGCGTATGGACAGGTGATAACACTGAAGCTTTCTTT; CDR3: CSVWTGDNTEAFF
size: .; J: TRBJ2-7; V: TRBV19; D: .; DNA: TGTGCCAGTAAGGTCGGGGCGCTGGCCTTCGGCGAGCAGTACTTC; CDR3: CASKVGALAFGEQYF
size: .; J: TRBJ1-1; V: TRBV5-8; D: .; DNA: TGTGCCAGCAGCTTGAGGTCAGAGAACACTGAAGCTTTCTTT; CDR3: CASSLRSENTEAFF
size: .; J: TRBJ2-1; V: TRBV7-2; D: .; DNA: TGTGCCAGCAGCATACAGGGTGCGAGGGCCAATGAGCAGTTCTTC; CDR3: CASSIQGARANEQFF
size: .; J: TRBJ2-5; V: TRBV10-1; D: TRBD1; DNA: TGCGCCAGCACTCAGAAACGACAGGGGGGAAGCCAAGAGACCCAGTACTTC; CDR3: CASTQKRQGGSQETQYF
size: once; J: TRBJ1-2; V: TRBV5-8; D: .; DNA: TGTGCCAGCAGCCGACAGGCAGCTAACTATGGCTACACCTTC; CDR3: CASSRQAANYGYTF
size: .; J: TRBJ2-1; V: TRBV20-1; D: .; DNA: TGCAGTCCTAGCATAAATGAGCAGTTCTTC; CDR3: CSPSINEQFF
size: .; J: TRBJ2-1; V: TRBV5-1; D: TRBD2; DNA: TGCGCCAGCACCATACTAGCGGGAGGTGGAAATGAGCAGTTCTTC; CDR3: CASTILAGGGNEQFF
size: .; J: TRBJ2-7; V: TRBV15; D: .; DNA: TGTGCCACCAGCTACGGGTCAGGGTACGAGCAGTACTTC; CDR3: CATSYGSGYEQYF
size: .; J: TRBJ2-5; V: TRBV7-8; D: TRBD2; DNA: TGTGCCAGCAGCCTGGGACTAGCGCAAGAGACCCAGTACTTC; CDR3: CASSLGLAQETQYF
size: .; J: TRBJ1-2; V: TRBV5-6; D: .; DNA: TGTGCCAGCAGCTTGACGGGTGTCTTTGGCTACACCTTC; CDR3: CASSLTGVFGYTF
size: .; J: TRBJ2-6; V: TRBV5-1; D: TRBD2; DNA: TGCGCCAGCAGCTTAAAACGGACTAGCGGGGCCTTCTCTGGGGCCAACGTCCTGACTTTC; CDR3: CASSLKRTSGAFSGANVLTF